These T cell receptor beta chains were read from a single sample in a study of immune evolution from preneoplasia to lung adenocarcinoma. The table came from immunoSEQ multiplex PCR; TCRdb's copy has only in-frame clones and leaves some out. Of roughly 35,000 clones listed, roughly four fifths are singletons. The sample consisted of FFPE invasive lung adenocarcinoma tissue. Receptors originate from a person in their sixties with lung adenocarcinoma. Each CDR3 is given with its conserved first and last residue. The order of the fields is V gene, D gene, CDR3 length, J gene, CDR3 protein. D genes are given only for firm matches.

>TRBV2|TRBD2|16|TRBJ2-1
CASSPSGTSGLNEQFF
>TRBV7-2|TRBD1|16|TRBJ1-3
CASSPVQGVAGNTIYF
>TRBV13|TRBD2|15|TRBJ2-1
CASSPMGGLSVEQFF
>TRBV11-2|.|15|TRBJ2-7
CASSLSPVSSYEQYF
>TRBV6-6|.|16|TRBJ2-2
CASSYSRGVGTGELFF
>TRBV4-1|.|17|TRBJ1-3
CASSQRTGSASGNTIYF
>TRBV30|.|13|TRBJ2-7
CASSPGTSYEQYF
>TRBV7-3|.|14|TRBJ2-3
CASSFRAITDTQYF
>TRBV6-6|.|13|TRBJ2-2
CASLMGSAGELFF
>TRBV5-1|.|16|TRBJ1-1
CASSLGHRDVGTEAFF
>TRBV7-3|.|15|TRBJ1-3
CASSLSPGSANTIYF
>TRBV28|.|14|TRBJ1-4
CASSLWDGNEKLFF
>TRBV18|.|15|TRBJ2-5
CASSPSATVGGTQYF
>TRBV5-8|.|11|TRBJ1-2
CASSLYYGYTF
>TRBV28|.|12|TRBJ2-7
CASSLYGNEQYF
>TRBV4-1|.|13|TRBJ2-1
CASSIYSEDEQFF
>TRBV18|.|13|TRBJ2-1
CASSPLYTNEQFF
>TRBV6-4|.|13|TRBJ2-1
CASGQSSYNEQFF
>TRBV27|.|13|TRBJ2-5
CASSQDWEETQYF
>TRBV21-1|.|17|TRBJ1-5
CASADGQGSYSNQPQHF
>TRBV5-1|TRBD1|14|TRBJ2-7
CASSSGQISYEQYF
>TRBV5-1|.|14|TRBJ1-1
CASSLVGGNTEAFF
>TRBV16|.|12|TRBJ2-7
CASSLGRYEQYF
>TRBV15|.|14|TRBJ1-2
CATSSSTGTYGYTF
>TRBV27|.|15|TRBJ2-5
CASRLRRPRQETQYF
>TRBV19|.|14|TRBJ1-1
CASSGPDSRTEAFF